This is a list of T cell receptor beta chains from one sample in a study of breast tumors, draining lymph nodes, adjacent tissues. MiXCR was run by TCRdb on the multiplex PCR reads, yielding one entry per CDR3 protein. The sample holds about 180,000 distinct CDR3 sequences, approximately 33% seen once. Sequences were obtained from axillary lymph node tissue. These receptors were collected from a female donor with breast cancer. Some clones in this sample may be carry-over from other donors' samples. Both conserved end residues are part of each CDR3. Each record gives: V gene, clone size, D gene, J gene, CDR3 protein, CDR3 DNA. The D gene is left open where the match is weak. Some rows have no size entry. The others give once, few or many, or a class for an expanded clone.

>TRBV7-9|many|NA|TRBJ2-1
CASSLVGGGVNEQFF
TGTGCCAGCAGCTTAGTTGGCGGGGGCGTCAATGAGCAGTTCTTC
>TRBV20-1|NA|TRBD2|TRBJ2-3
CSATSGRQVPGADTQYF
TGCAGTGCAACTAGCGGGAGACAGGTCCCCGGGGCAGATACGCAGTATTTT
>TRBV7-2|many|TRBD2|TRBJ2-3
CASSLGLLAGRATDTQYF
TGTGCCAGCAGCTTAGGGCTGTTAGCAGGGAGGGCCACAGATACGCAGTATTTT
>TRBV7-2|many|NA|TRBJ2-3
CASSENLGDTQYF
TGTGCCAGCAGCGAAAACCTCGGAGATACGCAGTATTTT
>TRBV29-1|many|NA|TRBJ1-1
CSVETARGTEAFF
TGCAGCGTCGAAACGGCCAGGGGCACTGAAGCTTTCTTT
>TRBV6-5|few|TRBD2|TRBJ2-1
CASSYSGTSGRARNEQFF
TGTGCCAGCAGTTACTCCGGGACTAGCGGGAGGGCCAGGAATGAGCAGTTCTTC
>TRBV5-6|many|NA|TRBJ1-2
CASIQGWRTDYGYTF
TGTGCCAGCATCCAAGGTTGGCGGACGGACTATGGCTACACCTTC
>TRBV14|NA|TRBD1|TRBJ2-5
CASSQGETGQGAIETQYF
TGTGCCAGCAGCCAAGGGGAGACGGGCCAGGGGGCTATCGAGACCCAGTACTTC
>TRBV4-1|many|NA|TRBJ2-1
CASSQEDRSEQFF
TGCGCCAGCAGCCAAGAAGACAGGAGCGAGCAGTTCTTC
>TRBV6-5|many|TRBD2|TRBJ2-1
CASSYSGGRIMNEQFF
TGTGCCAGCAGTTACTCTGGCGGGAGGATTATGAATGAGCAGTTCTTC
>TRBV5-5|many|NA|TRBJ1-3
CASSLETENTIYF
TGTGCCAGCAGCTTGGAAACGGAGAACACCATATATTTT
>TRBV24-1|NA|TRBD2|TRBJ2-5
CATSDLRGLAGDHQESQHF
TGTGCCACCAGTGATTTACGGGGGCTAGCGGGGGATCACCAAGAGTCCCAGCACTTC
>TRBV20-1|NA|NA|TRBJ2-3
CSASSGSGADTQYF
TGCAGTGCTAGCTCTGGGTCCGGAGCAGATACGCAGTATTTT
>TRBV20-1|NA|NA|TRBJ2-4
CSARGEGGGFTKNIQYF
TGCAGTGCTAGAGGGGAGGGGGGTGGATTTACCAAAAACATTCAGTACTTC
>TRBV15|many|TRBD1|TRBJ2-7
CATSRGQGGSSYEQYF
TGTGCCACCAGCAGGGGACAGGGCGGGAGCTCCTACGAGCAGTACTTC
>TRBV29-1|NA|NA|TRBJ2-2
CSGKGGNGYTFGGELFF
NA
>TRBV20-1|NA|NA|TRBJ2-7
CSASPGSGLYEQYF
TGCAGTGCTTCTCCCGGTTCAGGGTTGTACGAGCAGTACTTC
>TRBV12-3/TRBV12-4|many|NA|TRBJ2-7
CASSFWSQEHYEQYF
TGTGCCAGCAGTTTCTGGTCCCAGGAGCACTACGAGCAGTACTTC
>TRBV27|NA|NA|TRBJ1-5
CASSSDGPIAQHF
TGTGCCAGCAGTTCCGACGGTCCAATAGCCCAGCATTTT
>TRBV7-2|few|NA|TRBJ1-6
CASSSLDGNNSPLHF
TGTGCCAGCAGCTCCCTGGACGGGAATAATTCACCCCTCCACTTT
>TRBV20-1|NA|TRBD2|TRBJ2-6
CSARRAGAGANVLTF
TGCAGTGCTAGACGAGCGGGGGCTGGGGCCAACGTCCTGACTTTC
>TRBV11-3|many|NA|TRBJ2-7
CASSLVGTPYEQYF
TGTGCCAGCAGCTTGGTAGGGACCCCTTACGAGCAGTACTTC
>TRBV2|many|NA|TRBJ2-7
CASSEDRRSSYEQYF
TGTGCCAGCAGTGAAGACCGGCGGAGCTCCTACGAGCAGTACTTC
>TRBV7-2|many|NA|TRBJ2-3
CASKPGSLVYTQYF
TGTGCCAGCAAACCGGGATCACTCGTTTATACGCAGTATTTT
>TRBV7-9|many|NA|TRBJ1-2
CASSFQESGGYTF
TGTGCCAGCAGCTTCCAGGAATCGGGTGGCTACACCTTC
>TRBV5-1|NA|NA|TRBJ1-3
CASSLEAGMAGNTIYF
TGCGCCAGCAGCCTAGAAGCGGGGATGGCTGGAAACACCATATATTTT
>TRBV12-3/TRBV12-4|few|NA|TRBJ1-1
CASSFIGRTEAFF
TGTGCCAGCAGTTTTATAGGGAGGACTGAAGCTTTCTTT